Each of the 9 T cell receptor beta chains below was sequenced from the same sample in a study of graft-versus-host responses after intestinal transplantation. Using immunoSEQ multiplex PCR, the repertoire was profiled, and TCRdb retains in-frame clones only, with some absent. This repertoire shows some 150,000 clones, 80% to 95% found once; its top ten account for roughly 0.19%. These receptors have no known antigen. The source material was unstimulated CD4+ T cells sorted from spleen or lymph node cells, sampled before intestinal transplant. The receptors derive from a human donor who received an intestinal transplant.

The gene calls are TRBV27 and TRBJ2-2, with D possibly TRBD2 on 5 matching bases. CDR1 is MNHEY and CDR2 is SMNVEV in the germline V gene (reference sequence). The V end lost 5 bases, the J end lost 3 bases, and 13 bases lay between the germline ends. This CDR3 region has 15 residues. The CDR3: CASSRRGGYTGELFF. Here the CDR3 DNA reads TGTGCCAGCAGTAGACGTGGCGGGTACACCGGGGAGCTGTTTTTT.

This chain joins TRBV27 and TRBJ2-1; possibly TRBD2 for D (7 bases). The germline gives CDR1 MNHEY, CDR2 SMNVEV (reference sequence). The V end lost 5 bases, the J end lost 6 bases, and 14 bases lay between the germline ends. The CDR3 has 14 residues. The CDR3, as DNA: TGTGCCAGCAGTAAGAGCGGGACACCCAATGAGCAGTTCTTC. Translated, it gives CASSKSGTPNEQFF.

This clone was counted a single time. The genes are TRBV9 and TRBJ2-3, with D perhaps matching TRBD1 or TRBD2 (5 bases each). The CDR3 sequence is 14 residues long. Germline CDR1 and CDR2: SGDLS and YYNGEE. V was cut by 5 bases and J by 0 bases, with 10 bases left in between. The CDR3 reads CASSTGGSTDTQYF. In DNA, the CDR3 is TGTGCCAGCAGTACTGGGGGTAGCACAGATACGCAGTATTTT.

This chain uses TRBV19 with TRBJ1-2; TRBD1 is a possible D gene (5 bases). There are 15 residues in the CDR3. Per the germline V gene, CDR1 is LNHDA and CDR2 is SQIVND (reference sequence). Trimming shortened V by 7 bases and J by 1 base, and 16 bases separated the two germline ends. As DNA, the CDR3 is TGTGCCAGTACCAATGGGGGGTCCTTTAACTATGGCTACACCTTC. This translates into CASTNGGSFNYGYTF.

The chain combines TRBV28 with TRBJ1-5, with 7 bases matching TRBD1. CDR3 length equals 15 residues. From germline, CDR1 is MDHEN and CDR2 SYDVKM. Trimming took 11 bases from V and 5 from J; bases not matched to a gene: 15. The CDR3 region is CASPPDRDDHQPQHF. The CDR3 nucleotides read TGTGCCTCTCCCCCCGACAGGGATGATCATCAGCCCCAGCATTTT.

The chain has TRBV19 and TRBJ1-2; possible D gene TRBD1, 5 bases. The V gene lost 7 bases and the J gene lost 2 bases, with 17 bases spanning the gap. The CDR3 covers 15 residues. From germline, CDR1 is LNHDA and CDR2 SQIVND (reference sequence). CDR3 in DNA: TGTGCCAGTACTCCAGGTTGGCAGGGAAACTATGGCTACACCTTC. Its protein is CASTPGWQGNYGYTF.

The CDR3 spells CASSPQAPSTEAFF. The DNA for the CDR3 is TGTGCCAGCTCACCACAAGCCCCTAGCACTGAAGCTTTCTTT. The chain uses TRBV18 and TRBJ1-1; no clear D. The CDR3 spans 14 residues. Germline assignment: CDR1 KGHSH and CDR2 LQKENI. Trimming cost V 1 base and J 4 bases, with 10 bases left between them. The whole variable domain, filled in from reference TRBV18 and TRBJ1-1, reads NAGVMQNPRHLVRRRGQEARLRCSPMKGHSHVYWYRQLPEEGLKFMVYLQKENIIDESGMPKERFSAEFPKEGPSILRIQQVVRGDSAAYFCASSPQAPSTEAFFGQGTRLTVV.

This chain uses TRBV15 with TRBJ2-2, with TRBD2 identical over 12 bases. Germline CDR1 and CDR2: LNHNV and YYDKDF (reference sequence). This CDR3 has 16 residues. With V trimmed by 6 bases and J by 3 bases, 5 bases remained unmatched. This chain's CDR3 is CATSPLAGGDTGELFF. The CDR3 nucleotides are TGTGCCACCAGTCCACTAGCGGGAGGAGACACCGGGGAGCTGTTTTTT.

This chain connects TRBV5-1 to TRBJ2-1, with 7 bases identical to TRBD2. The ends lost 3 bases at V and 1 base at J; junction bases unmatched: 4. The CDR3 totals 15 residues. Per the germline V gene, CDR1 is SGHRS and CDR2 is YFSETQ. The CDR3 reads CASSYAGDSYNEQFF. The DNA of the CDR3 is TGCGCCAGCAGCTACGCGGGGGATTCCTACAATGAGCAGTTCTTC.